This TCR beta chain was sequenced for a study of beta chain features in type 1 diabetes (dated by TCRdb to 2017 to 2018). General notes on the study: Mean age, gender distribution, total cell number and subset yield were not different between patients and healthy donors. The study compared TCRB repertoires of sorted circulating CD4+ T cell subsets between recently diagnosed type 1 diabetes patients and matched healthy donors. Regulatory and stem cell-like memory subsets were isolated from only 8 patients and about eight healthy donors, whereas naive and central memory subsets came from all 30 or so donors. A total of roughly 100 million sorted cells were examined across all samples, and RNA yield correlated strongly with the number of cells per subset. What the authors observed across the whole study: Shorter templates might be favored by PCR, yet because patient and control samples were amplified and corrected together, any such skew would affect both groups equally. Because cDNA was sequenced instead of genomic DNA, highly expressing activated cells could be over-represented, though the groups showed no difference in activation or CD3 levels. Naive, central memory and regulatory TCRB repertoires appeared to be more similar among patients than among healthy donors. At VDJ recombination sites, type 1 diabetes patients had fewer insertions and more deleted nucleotides, which implies abnormalities in thymic rearrangement. In all four CD4+ subsets, TCRB CDR3 length was moderately but significantly shorter in type 1 diabetes patients. Because small numbers of individuals were included in the HLA sub-analyses, any influence of HLA type on TCRB rearrangement was left unresolved.

The germline V gene encodes CDR1 LNHNV and CDR2 YYDKDF (reference sequence). Germline trimming: 1 base from V, 2 bases from J; junction bases outside gene matches: 3. Including the terminal cysteine and phenylalanine, the CDR3 comprises 17 residues. The retained sequence is limited to the CDR3, 51 bases, with the frame set at the first base. The entire isolated RNA was reverse transcribed using the High Capacity cDNA Reverse Transcription Kit, and thus expressed TCRB transcripts were sequenced. Naive, central memory and regulatory T cell samples underwent deep immunoSEQ sequencing, averaging around 3.7 million total reads per sample. Sorted cells were lysed in RLT buffer, and RNA was extracted using DNase-treated RNeasy Micro or Mini kits according to cell number. Each cell subset was processed on its own to prevent cross-contamination, while patient and healthy donor samples were processed together. The immunoSEQ multiplex PCR was used to amplify TCRB sequences from cDNA, yielding 87-bp fragments that span the CDR3 region. Sequencing of the amplicons was done on the Illumina HiSeq platform. The study's processing was this. PCR bias was corrected computationally using synthetic template baselines, and reads within Hamming distance 2 were collapsed, with unmergeable singletons discarded. Reads were aligned against IMGT so that V, D and J genes, CDR3 length and insertions or deletions at six rearrangement sites could be assigned. Clonotype counts were normalized to sorted cell number within each subset before computing true diversity and Gini coefficients with the tcR R package. Repertoire sharing was quantified using the overlap coefficient calculated on TCRB nucleotide sequences. As stored in TCRdb, this immuneACCESS dataset retains in-frame rearrangements with V and J assigned. A fraction of the clones does not appear; measured against another copy, unresolved V genes explain less than half of the discrepancy, and the remainder lacks a known reason. V, J and clone size reflect that table, while D and trimming were determined from the DNA. Counted in this sample were around 170,000 clones; less than 9.5% of them appeared once. The ten largest clonotypes hold 2% to 3% of the sample.

This clone was counted a few times. Its cognate antigen has yet to be identified. No base-level quality is on record; no much larger clone is a single base apart. A single peripheral blood draw of approximately 0.11 L on average was collected from each donor into heparinised tubes. Naive, central memory, regulatory and stem cell-like memory CD4+ T cells were sorted on a BD FACSAria II using a panel including CD45RO, CCR7, CD25, CD127, CD95 and CD27. Purity was above 95% for every sorted population. PBMCs were isolated right away by Lymphoprep density gradient centrifugation and were stained directly, without culture. Samples were stained and sorted in pairs, with one healthy donor and one patient per experiment, so that batch effects were minimized.

This sequence uses TRBV15 and TRBJ2-5, with TRBD2 matching 14 junction bases. The source is a woman aged 18-29 years in good health. Sequencing input: central memory CD4+ T cells from blood. The DNA reads TGTGCCACCAGCAGAGGACTAGCGGGGGGGGATCAAGAGACCCAGTACTTC. Translation gives CATSRGLAGGDQETQYF. When the CDR3 is completed using the reference TRBV15 and TRBJ2-5 genes on either side, the full variable domain is DAMVIQNPRYQVTQFGKPVTLSCSQTLNHNVMYWYQQKSSQAPKLLFHYYDKDFNNEADTPDNFQSRRPNTSFCFLDIRSPGLGDTAMYLCATSRGLAGGDQETQYFGPGTRLLVL.